Listed below are T cell receptor beta chains from one sample, sequenced in a study of blood T cell repertoires in COVID-19. Measured with immunoSEQ multiplex PCR; TCRdb has only the in-frame clones, and not every one. The table records just over 70,000 clones, more than 75% of them present only once. The sample consisted of peripheral blood. All receptors derive from a human donor in a cohort sampled during active COVID-19. The CDR3 runs from the conserved cysteine through the conserved F or W. The D gene is left open where the match is weak. The size entry is marked missing in some rows and otherwise reads once, few, many or a size class.

>TRBJ1-5|.|13|.|TRBV19
TGTGCCAGTAGTGACCAGGGGAACCAGCCCCAGCATTTT
CASSDQGNQPQHF
>TRBJ1-3|.|17|once|TRBV11-2
TGTGCCAGCAGCCCACAGGGACGGACCGTCTCTGGAAACACCATATATTTT
CASSPQGRTVSGNTIYF
>TRBJ2-7|.|15|.|TRBV21-1
TGTGCCAGCAGCTTCCGACGGCGGAGCTCCTACGAGCAGTACTTC
CASSFRRRSSYEQYF
>TRBJ1-1|.|13|.|TRBV5-5
TGTGCCAGCAGCCTGCCCCACCTAACTGAAGCTTTCTTT
CASSLPHLTEAFF
>TRBJ1-1|.|16|once|TRBV10-3
TGTGCCATCAGCGAAGGGGTTAATCAGGGCCCCGGTGAAGCTTTCTTT
CAISEGVNQGPGEAFF
>TRBJ2-7|TRBD1|15|.|TRBV6-5
TGTGCCAGCAGTTACTTCCGGGACAGGGTCTACGAGCAGTACTTC
CASSYFRDRVYEQYF
>TRBJ2-7|TRBD1|16|.|TRBV15
TGTGCCACCAGCGTCCCGGGACAGGTTTCGTCCTACGAGCAGTACTTC
CATSVPGQVSSYEQYF
>TRBJ2-6|TRBD1|15|.|TRBV2
TGTGCCAGCAGAGAGACAGGGGCTGGGGCCAACGTCCTGACTTTC
CASRETGAGANVLTF
>TRBJ1-2|.|13|.|TRBV5-5
TGTGCCAGCAGCTTGTATTGGGCTAAGGGCTACACCTTC
CASSLYWAKGYTF
>TRBJ2-1|TRBD2|15|.|TRBV10-1
TGCGCCAGCAGGACTAGCGGGGGCTCCTACAATGAGCAGTTCTTC
CASRTSGGSYNEQFF